This TCR beta chain comes out of a study of cytotoxic CD8 clonotypes in ibrutinib-treated CLL. This CDR3 region has 13 residues. Trimming took 10 bases from V and 1 from J, leaving 8 bases between them. Germline V lookup: CDR1 SGHDN, CDR2 FVKESK. The table came from immunoSEQ multiplex PCR; TCRdb's copy has only in-frame clones and leaves some out. The sample comprises approximately 130,000 clones, less than 90% of which are singletons, and 3.3% rests with the top ten. The rearrangement uses TRBV14 and TRBJ2-6; possible D gene TRBD1, 5 bases. The receptor's source is a human donor with chronic lymphocytic leukemia. Sequencing used PBMCs, obtained after 24 months of ibrutinib treatment. CDR3 sequence: CATRTSGANVLTF. In DNA, the CDR3 is TGTGCCACCCGGACATCTGGGGCCAACGTCCTGACTTTC.